This T cell receptor beta chain was retrieved from a study of beta chain features in type 1 diabetes. Study context: All samples combined gave around 100,000,000 sorted cells for examination.

Germline lookup yields CDR1 MDHEN and CDR2 SYDVKM. The junction had 11 bases not matched to a gene; V was cut back by 6 bases and J by 4 bases. The CDR3 is 16 residues long. Reverse transcribing all isolated RNA meant expressed TCRB transcripts were sequenced. Data came from immunoSEQ multiplex PCR; TCRdb stores just in-frame clones and leaves some out. The sample holds approximately 360,000 clones, roughly an eighth seen once. As concerns this clone: Its antigen is not identified.

General study findings and limits: Type 1 diabetes patients had moderately but significantly shorter TCRB CDR3s in all four CD4+ subsets.

The receptor comes from a woman aged 18-35 years with type 1 diabetes. Sequenced sample: naive CD4+ T cells from blood. The chain couples TRBV28 to TRBJ2-1; 8 bases fit TRBD2. CDR3 loop: CASSFAGTRGYNEQFF. The CDR3 DNA sequence: TGTGCCAGCAGCTTCGCCGGGACTAGAGGATACAATGAGCAGTTCTTC.